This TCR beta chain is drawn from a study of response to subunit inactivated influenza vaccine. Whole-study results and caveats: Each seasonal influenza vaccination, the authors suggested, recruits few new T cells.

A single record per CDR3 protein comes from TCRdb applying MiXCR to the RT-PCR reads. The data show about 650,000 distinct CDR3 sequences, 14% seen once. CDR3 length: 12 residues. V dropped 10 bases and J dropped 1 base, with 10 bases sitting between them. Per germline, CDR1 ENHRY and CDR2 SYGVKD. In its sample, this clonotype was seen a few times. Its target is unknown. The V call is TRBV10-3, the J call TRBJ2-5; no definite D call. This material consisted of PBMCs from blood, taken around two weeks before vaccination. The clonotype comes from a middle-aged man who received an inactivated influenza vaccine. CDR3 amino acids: CATARTQETQYF. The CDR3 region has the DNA TGTGCCACCGCTCGCACCCAAGAGACCCAGTACTTC.